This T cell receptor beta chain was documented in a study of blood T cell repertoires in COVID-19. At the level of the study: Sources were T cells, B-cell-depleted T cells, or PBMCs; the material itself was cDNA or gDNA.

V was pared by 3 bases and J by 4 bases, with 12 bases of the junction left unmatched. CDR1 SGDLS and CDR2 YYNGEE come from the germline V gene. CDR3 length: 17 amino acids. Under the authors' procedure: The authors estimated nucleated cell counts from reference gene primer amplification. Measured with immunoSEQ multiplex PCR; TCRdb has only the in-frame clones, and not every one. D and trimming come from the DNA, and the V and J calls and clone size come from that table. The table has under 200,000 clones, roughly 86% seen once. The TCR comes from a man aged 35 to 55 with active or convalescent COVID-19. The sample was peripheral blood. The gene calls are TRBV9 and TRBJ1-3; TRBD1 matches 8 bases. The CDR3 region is CASSARPGQGRGNTIYF. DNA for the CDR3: TGTGCCAGCAGCGCCCGGCCAGGACAGGGTAGAGGAAACACCATATATTTT.